The 25 T cell receptor beta chains reported below all come from one sample, sequenced in a study of shared clonotypes between healthy human individuals. The data were produced by immunoSEQ multiplex PCR, yet TCRdb's version contains in-frame clones alone and is incomplete. Among over a million clones listed, around three quarters were seen once. The sequencing input was memory CD4+ T cells from PBMCs. As to subset: CD45RA-negative fraction. The receptors originated from a man aged 18 to 30 in good health. Some clones in this sample may be carry-over from other donors' samples.

For this clone: This may be a read error, as it is one base from a much larger clone. In the same sample, other DNA sequences code for this CDR3. The chain links TRBV2 to TRBJ2-5; D is unclear. CDR1 SNHLY and CDR2 FYNNEI come from the germline V gene. The V and J ends lost 3 bases and 1 base respectively, with 0 bases between them. The CDR3 loop spans 11 amino acids. The CDR3 nucleotides are TGTGCCAGCAGTGACCAAGAGACCCAGTACTTC. It translates to CASSDQETQYF. The complete variable domain, with remaining parts taken from reference TRBV2 and TRBJ2-5, reads EPEVTQTPSHQVTQMGQEVILRCVPISNHLYFYWYRQILGQKVEFLVSFYNNEISEKSEIFDDQFSVERPDGSNFTLKIRSTKLEDSAMYFCASSDQETQYFGPGTRLLVL.

This chain uses TRBV28 with TRBJ2-7, with unresolved D. Trimming pared 7 bases from V and 6 bases from J, leaving 16 bases between. The CDR3 consists of 13 residues. Germline-derived CDR1 and CDR2 are MDHEN and SYDVKM. The CDR3 is CASTDGSDFEQYF. The CDR3 coding sequence is TGTGCCAGCACCGACGGTTCGGATTTCGAGCAGTACTTC.

The gene calls are TRBV6-1 and TRBJ2-4; D unclear. Germline V lookup: CDR1 MNHNS, CDR2 SASEGT. This CDR3 region has 14 residues. V was pared by 4 bases and J by 1 base, with 8 bases between. The CDR3 DNA is TGTGCCAGCAGTGCTTCGGAGGCCAAAAACATTCAGTACTTC. It codes for CASSASEAKNIQYF.

The chain links TRBV11-2 to TRBJ2-7, with TRBD2 matching over 7 bases. CDR1 is SGHAT and CDR2 is FQNNGV in the germline V gene. The CDR3 length is 16 residues. With 3 bases clipped from V and 3 bases from J, the junction kept 11 bases outside the gene matches. CDR3 protein: CASSFSLTGRLYEQYF. CDR3 sequence (DNA): TGTGCCAGCAGCTTTAGCTTAACCGGGAGGCTCTACGAGCAGTACTTC.

V gene TRBV28 combines with J gene TRBJ1-1; no reliable D call. CDR3 length: 12 residues. CDR1 MDHEN and CDR2 SYDVKM come from the germline V gene. Between the trimmed V and J ends, which lost 5 bases and 7 bases, there was a span of 11 bases. The CDR3 reads CASSPHRGEAFF. CDR3 sequence (DNA): TGTGCCAGCAGTCCCCACCGGGGTGAAGCTTTCTTT.

V gene TRBV4-3 combines with J gene TRBJ2-3; tentative D call: TRBD2 (6 bases). The CDR3 length is 15 residues. From germline, CDR1 is LGHNA and CDR2 YSLEER. Trimming removed 0 bases at V and 8 bases at J, with 15 bases between. CDR3 amino acids: CASSQDDGRPGTQYF. CDR3 DNA: TGCGCCAGCAGCCAAGACGATGGGAGGCCCGGTACGCAGTATTTT.

This clone was seen once. The V gene is TRBV28, the J gene TRBJ1-2; D ambiguous. From germline, CDR1 is MDHEN and CDR2 SYDVKM. Trimming pared 4 bases from V and 0 bases from J, leaving 12 bases between. The CDR3 has 15 residues. CDR3 sequence (DNA): TGTGCCAGCAGTTACCCTCCGCCGGCTAACTATGGCTACACCTTC. It yields the protein CASSYPPPANYGYTF.

The genes are TRBV28 and TRBJ2-5; D is perhaps TRBD1 or TRBD2 (5 bases each). The V end lost 6 bases, the J end lost 7 bases, and 18 bases lay between the germline ends. Germline values: CDR1 MDHEN, CDR2 SYDVKM. The CDR3 has 14 residues. The CDR3 protein is CASSYSGAQTTQYF. The CDR3 nucleotides are TGTGCCAGCAGCTACTCCGGGGCTCAAACGACCCAGTACTTC.

The sample holds one count of this clone. This chain connects TRBV29-1 to TRBJ2-7; D is possibly TRBD2 (6 bases). The germline V gene has CDR1 SQVTM and CDR2 ANQGSEA. The CDR3 is 14 residues long. Trimming pared 7 bases from V and 1 base from J, leaving 17 bases between. The CDR3 DNA sequence: TGCAGCGCCGGACGGGGAGGAATATCCTACGAGCAGTACTTC. It encodes CSAGRGGISYEQYF.

The gene calls are TRBV7-9 and TRBJ2-7; D possibly matches TRBD1 or TRBD2 (5 bases each). Germline V gene data show CDR1 as SEHNR and CDR2 as FQNEAQ (reference sequence). This CDR3 comprises 13 residues. V lost 8 bases to trimming and J lost 3 bases, with 14 bases between them. The CDR3 DNA follows: TGTGCCAGCGGGGGAAGCACGGTCTACGAGCAGTACTTC. Its translation is CASGGSTVYEQYF.

J is TRBJ1-2 and V is TRBV19; 9 nucleotides match TRBD1. The CDR3 is 12 amino acids. The junction had 3 bases not matched to a gene; V was cut back by 8 bases and J by 5 bases. Germline CDR1 is LNHDA and CDR2 is SQIVND (reference sequence). The CDR3 loop is CASSGTGYGYTF. CDR3 sequence (DNA): TGTGCCAGTTCCGGGACAGGGTATGGCTACACCTTC.

The chain links TRBV15 to TRBJ1-2; D is unresolved. This CDR3 region has 15 residues. Trimming shortened V by 0 bases and J by 2 bases, and 10 bases separated the two germline ends. Germline lookup yields CDR1 LNHNV and CDR2 YYDKDF (reference sequence). In nucleotides, the CDR3 is TGTGCCACCAGCAGAGACACCAGATCAAACTATGGCTACACCTTC. Protein product: CATSRDTRSNYGYTF.

The chain couples TRBV28 to TRBJ2-1; D is possibly TRBD1 (5 bases). Looked up from germline, CDR1 is MDHEN and CDR2 is SYDVKM. The CDR3 has 16 amino acids. V was trimmed by 8 bases and J by 0 bases, leaving 17 bases between them. CDR3 DNA: TGTGCCAGCTACTCCCATGGGGCCAGCTCCTACAATGAGCAGTTCTTC. It translates to CASYSHGASSYNEQFF.

As to this clone: Other nucleotide sequences in the sample specify the same CDR3. CDR3: CASSQVVAGGPDTQYF. CDR3 coding DNA: TGTGCCAGCAGCCAAGTAGTAGCGGGAGGGCCAGATACGCAGTATTTT. This rearrangement joins TRBV4-2 to TRBJ2-3, with TRBD2 identical over 11 bases. CDR3 length equals 16 residues. CDR1 is LGHNA and CDR2 is YNFKEQ in the germline V gene. The ends lost 1 base at V and 4 bases at J; junction bases unmatched: 4.

Remarks on this clone: The sample holds other DNA sequences that translate to the same CDR3. The CDR3 reads CASSPGQTNEKLFF. As DNA, the CDR3 is TGTGCCAGCTCACCCGGCCAAACTAATGAAAAACTGTTTTTT. The gene calls are TRBV18 and TRBJ1-4; D gene unclear. The germline V gene encodes CDR1 KGHSH and CDR2 LQKENI. The CDR3 has 14 residues. Trimming stripped 3 bases from V and 1 base from J, with 6 bases between.

Comment on this clone: Distinct nucleotide sequences in the sample also encode this CDR3. V usage is TRBV5-1 and J usage is TRBJ2-6; D remains unclear. Trimming removed 0 bases at V and 3 bases at J, with 4 bases between. The CDR3 is 14 residues long. Germline V gene sequence: CDR1 SGHRS, CDR2 YFSETQ. The CDR3 spells CASSLAYGANVLTF. The CDR3, as DNA: TGCGCCAGCAGCTTGGCCTATGGGGCCAACGTCCTGACTTTC.

The chain uses TRBV30 and TRBJ1-2; unclear D gene. CDR1 is GTSNPN and CDR2 is SVGIG in the germline V gene (reference sequence). This CDR3 has 12 residues. Trimming left V 2 bases short and J 4 bases short, with 8 bases between. CDR3: CAWSPEGYGYTF. DNA of the CDR3: TGTGCCTGGAGTCCCGAAGGCTATGGCTACACCTTC.

Of note for this clone: This same CDR3 is encoded by further DNA sequences in the sample. The CDR3 spells CASSLGLANEQFF. CDR3 coding DNA: TGCGCCAGCAGCTTGGGACTAGCAAATGAGCAGTTCTTC. This chain uses TRBV5-1 with TRBJ2-1, with 7 bases that match TRBD2. The CDR3 runs 13 residues. The trim removed 0 bases at V and 7 bases at J, leaving 1 base unmatched. CDR1 is SGHRS and CDR2 is YFSETQ in the germline V gene.

CDR3 region: CATTPLQSGTDTQYF. In DNA form, the CDR3 reads TGTGCCACCACCCCTCTTCAATCTGGCACAGATACGCAGTATTTT. The V and J genes are TRBV2 and TRBJ2-3; D not certain. CDR3 length: 15 residues. Trimming stripped 10 bases from V and 1 base from J, with 18 bases between. CDR1 and CDR2 (germline): SNHLY, FYNNEI.

CDR3 region: CSVRTGISYGYTF. CDR3 in DNA: TGCAGCGTCCGAACAGGGATAAGCTATGGCTACACCTTC. This chain joins TRBV29-1 and TRBJ1-2, with D perhaps matching TRBD1 (6 bases). The V end lost 6 bases, the J end lost 4 bases, and 15 bases lay between the germline ends. Germline CDR1 is SQVTM and CDR2 is ANQGSEA. This CDR3 has 13 residues. The full variable domain, in which reference TRBV29-1 and TRBJ1-2 provide the parts outside the CDR3, is SAVISQKPSRDICQRGTSLTIQCQVDSQVTMMFWYRQQPGQSLTLIATANQGSEATYESGFVIDKFPISRPNLTFSTLTVSNMSPEDSSIYLCSVRTGISYGYTFGSGTRLTVV.

This chain links TRBV27 with TRBJ2-7, with 12 bases aligning to TRBD2. Germline V gene sequence: CDR1 MNHEY, CDR2 SMNVEV (reference sequence). Losses at the gene ends were 3 bases for V and 7 bases for J; bases not matched to a gene: 10. CDR3 length: 16 residues. The DNA of the CDR3 is TGTGCCAGCAGTTTCTCCCGGACTAGCGGGATGGGGGAGCAGTACTTC. Translated, it gives CASSFSRTSGMGEQYF.

In nucleotides, the CDR3 is TGTGCCTGGAGTGTATCTAGCGGGATTAACAATGAGCAGTTCTTC. Protein product: CAWSVSSGINNEQFF. V gene TRBV30 combines with J gene TRBJ2-1; TRBD2 matches at 9 bases. V was pared by 0 bases and J by 5 bases, with 5 bases of the junction left unmatched. Germline lookup yields CDR1 GTSNPN and CDR2 SVGIG (reference sequence). The CDR3 is 15 amino acids.

V and J are TRBV5-4 and TRBJ2-2; 15 bases map to TRBD2. The junction had 4 bases not matched to a gene; V was cut back by 4 bases and J by 6 bases. CDR1 is SGHNT and CDR2 is YYREEE in the germline V gene (reference sequence). The CDR3 sequence is 16 residues long. CDR3 protein: CASSPGTSGRSGELFF. CDR3 DNA sequence: TGTGCCAGCAGCCCGGGGACTAGCGGGAGGTCCGGGGAGCTGTTTTTT.

This chain joins TRBV5-1 and TRBJ2-2; D gene unclear. The CDR3 contains 13 residues. V was shortened by 4 bases and J by 8 bases, with 12 bases between the two germline ends. CDR1 and CDR2 from the germline V gene are SGHRS and YFSETQ. CDR3 sequence (DNA): TGCGCCAGCAGCGATTTGGGGAAGGGGGAGCTGTTTTTT. This translates into CASSDLGKGELFF.

This chain uses TRBV4-2 with TRBJ2-2, with 8 nucleotides matching TRBD1. V was clipped by 4 bases and J by 5 bases; unmatched bases: 6. CDR3 length equals 15 residues. The germline V gene has CDR1 LGHNA and CDR2 YNFKEQ. The CDR3 spells CASSRGQAETGELFF. The CDR3 DNA reads TGTGCCAGCAGCCGGGGACAGGCAGAGACCGGGGAGCTGTTTTTT.